The source of this TCR beta chain is a study of response to subunit inactivated influenza vaccine (dated by TCRdb to 2017 to 2018). Regarding the study in general: Deep quantitative profiling of the T cell receptor repertoire was used in the study to follow responses to a trivalent subunit inactivated influenza vaccine. What the study reported, not specific to this receptor: It was suggested by the authors that each seasonal influenza vaccination may recruit only a limited number of new T cells.

The germline V gene (reference sequence) sets CDR1 to SGHKS and CDR2 to YYEKEE. V was cut back by 0 bases and J by 4 bases, leaving a gap of 13 bases between them. The CDR3 runs 15 residues from the cysteine to the phenylalanine. The CDR3 DNA has 45 bases and is translated from base 1. Receptor libraries were prepared by RT-PCR. Data came from an Illumina HiSeq 2500. The public reads were reprocessed in TCRdb via fastp at Q25 and MiXCR, keeping in-frame beta chains. Rows matching on CDR3 protein sequence are summarized as one entry with the most common DNA and genes. Across this sample there are a few hundred thousand distinct CDR3 sequences, with approximately 7.8% seen only once. The biggest ten clones account for 10% to 15% of the sample. This clonotype was seen once. No antigen is known for it. The sample holds no much larger clone one base away, and base qualities are not on file. One read alone is a weak basis.

The sequence was collected from a man between 50 and 69 years old who received an inactivated influenza vaccine. Donor details come from another sample of the same person, matched by shared clones. The chain is made from TRBV5-5 and TRBJ1-2, and possibly TRBD1, on 5 matching bases. This specimen consisted of PBMCs from blood, obtained less than 30 months after vaccination. CDR3 sequence: CASSLAQGRIYGYTF. The nucleotides read TGTGCCAGCAGCTTGGCTCAGGGACGGATCTATGGCTACACCTTC.